This TCR beta chain was captured in a study of cytomegalovirus exposure and HLA in healthy donors. Whole-study results and caveats: Later examination showed HLA-associated TCR beta chains had greater clonal expansion than equally common others.

As concerns this clone: Its antigen is not identified.

From germline, CDR1 is MDHEN and CDR2 SYDVKM. The CDR3 covers 13 residues. V lost 6 bases and J lost 8; bases outside the gene matches: 7. Vbeta (60) and Jbeta (13) primers were used in the PCR. Produced via immunoSEQ multiplex PCR; TCRdb's table is partial and in-frame only. The table lists about 93,000 clones, around four fifths of them singletons, with over 3% in the top ten. The chain recombines TRBV28 with TRBJ1-2, with 9 bases fitting TRBD1. Sequencing input: PBMCs. The TCR comes from a woman in her forties in good health and CMV-seronegative. CDR3 bases: TGTGCCAGCAGCCTGGACAGGGGAGGCGGCTACACCTTC. Its protein product is CASSLDRGGGYTF.